One and the same sample provided the 25 T cell receptor beta chains below, sequenced in a study of neoadjuvant anti-PD-1 for oral cavity cancer. Assay: immunoSEQ multiplex PCR; the TCRdb copy retains only in-frame clones and omits some. The table has fewer than 25,000 clones, 45% seen once; the top ten hold under 40%. The time point here: after neoadjuvant nivolumab, at surgical resection. The sequenced sample was tumor tissue, obtained after nivolumab (anti-PD-1) treatment. Receptors originate from a person aged 35-79 years with oral cavity squamous cell carcinoma.

In this sample, this clone turned up many times. The genes are TRBV18 and TRBJ2-3; possibly TRBD2 for D (5 bases). V gave up 3 bases and J gave up 7 bases, with 20 bases separating them. This CDR3 is built from 16 residues. Germline loops: CDR1 KGHSH, CDR2 LQKENI. CDR3: CASSPVAGSLRNTQYF. DNA for the CDR3: TGTGCCAGCTCACCGGTGGCGGGCTCACTCCGGAATACGCAGTATTTT.

The chain has TRBV28 and TRBJ2-3; unclear D gene. The CDR3 runs to 16 residues. Germline V gene lookup returns CDR1 MDHEN and CDR2 SYDVKM. Between the trimmed V and J ends, which lost 11 bases and 0 bases, there was a span of 21 bases. For the CDR3, the DNA is TGTGCCGAAGGACCTCACAACAATACTAGCACAGATACGCAGTATTTT. Amino acids: CAEGPHNNTSTDTQYF.

CDR3 DNA sequence: TGTGCCAGCAGTTCGGGACAGGGGAATAATGGCTACACCTTC. It is translated as CASSSGQGNNGYTF. The rearrangement joins TRBV6-5 to TRBJ1-2; 10 bases are shared with TRBD1. The CDR3 runs 14 residues. Germline values: CDR1 MNHEY, CDR2 SVGAGI. Germline trimming cut 4 bases from V and 6 bases from J; bases unmatched to any gene: 5.

The rearrangement uses TRBV10-3 and TRBJ1-5; TRBD1 is a possible D gene (5 bases). The CDR3 covers 14 residues. Germline CDR1 ENHRY, CDR2 SYGVKD. V lost 3 bases to trimming and J lost 3 bases, with 9 bases between them. CDR3 protein: CAISDGGINQPQHF. As DNA, the CDR3 is TGTGCCATCAGTGATGGGGGTATCAATCAGCCCCAGCATTTT.

V usage is TRBV6-5 and J usage is TRBJ1-1; no definite D call. The CDR3 totals 15 residues. The germline V gene encodes CDR1 MNHEY and CDR2 SVGAGI. Trimming pared 5 bases from V and 1 base from J, leaving 14 bases between. CDR3 bases: TGTGCCAGCAGTCACGGGGAGTCGGGGAACACTGAAGCTTTCTTT. Protein: CASSHGESGNTEAFF.

V gene TRBV19 combines with J gene TRBJ2-1; TRBD1 is a possible D gene (6 bases). Trimming removed 3 bases at V and 3 bases at J, with 15 bases between. The CDR3 spans 16 residues. The germline V gene has CDR1 LNHDA and CDR2 SQIVND (reference sequence). This CDR3 reads CASSIGSRGRYNEQFF. Here the CDR3 DNA reads TGTGCCAGTAGTATTGGCTCCAGGGGCCGCTACAATGAGCAGTTCTTC. Complete variable domain (other parts from reference TRBV19 and TRBJ2-1): DGGITQSPKYLFRKEGQNVTLSCEQNLNHDAMYWYRQDPGQGLRLIYYSQIVNDFQKGDIAEGYSVSREKKESFPLTVTSAQKNPTAFYLCASSIGSRGRYNEQFFGPGTRLTVL.

This clone was counted between two and nine times. V and J are TRBV11-2 and TRBJ2-5, with a possible D match to TRBD1 (6 bases). Germline lookup yields CDR1 SGHAT and CDR2 FQNNGV. The CDR3 is 16 residues long. V was trimmed by 1 base and J by 0 bases, leaving 12 bases between them. The CDR3 here is CASSLGGQKYQETQYF. The CDR3 DNA sequence: TGTGCCAGCAGCTTAGGCGGACAGAAGTACCAAGAGACCCAGTACTTC.

The chain has TRBV5-4 and TRBJ2-6; D gene uncertain. The germline V and J ends were trimmed by 1 base and 0 bases, with 11 bases remaining between them. Germline V gives CDR1 SGHNT, CDR2 YYREEE (reference sequence). The CDR3 sequence is 17 residues long. CDR3 amino acids: CASSLPRPNSGANVLTF. In DNA form, the CDR3 reads TGTGCCAGCAGCTTGCCGCGACCGAACTCTGGGGCCAACGTCCTGACTTTC.

Only one count was recorded for this clone. V and J are TRBV4-2 and TRBJ1-1; no definite D call. V was shortened by 4 bases and J by 4 bases, with 10 bases between the two germline ends. This CDR3 region has 13 residues. Germline CDR1 LGHNA, CDR2 YNFKEQ. CDR3 amino acids: CASSPDRGTEAFF. The CDR3 DNA is TGTGCCAGCAGCCCCGACCGGGGCACTGAAGCTTTCTTT.

Details on this clone: Other DNA sequences in this sample translate to the same CDR3. The chain employs TRBV6-5 and TRBJ1-5; D may be TRBD1 (5 bases). The ends were cut back, 2 bases at V and 4 bases at J, with 9 bases in the middle. Germline loops: CDR1 MNHEY, CDR2 SVGAGI. The CDR3 length is 14 residues. CDR3: CASSYRGGNQPQHF. The CDR3 DNA reads as TGTGCCAGCAGTTACCGGGGGGGGAATCAGCCCCAGCATTTT.

This clone is medium-sized (0.01 to 0.1%) in the sample. The DNA for the CDR3 is TGTGCCAGTAGGCCCGGGGGATCTGGTTCACCCCTCCACTTT. This encodes CASRPGGSGSPLHF. V gene TRBV19 combines with J gene TRBJ1-6; tentative D call: TRBD1 (5 bases). Germline CDR1 reads LNHDA; CDR2 reads SQIVND (reference sequence). CDR3 length: 14 amino acids. Deletions cut 6 bases from V and 9 bases from J, with 15 bases between. The complete variable domain, with remaining parts taken from reference TRBV19 and TRBJ1-6, reads DGGITQSPKYLFRKEGQNVTLSCEQNLNHDAMYWYRQDPGQGLRLIYYSQIVNDFQKGDIAEGYSVSREKKESFPLTVTSAQKNPTAFYLCASRPGGSGSPLHFGNGTRLTVT.

This chain joins TRBV11-2 and TRBJ2-5; the D gene is possibly TRBD2 (5 bases). The CDR3 consists of 13 residues. CDR1 SGHAT and CDR2 FQNNGV come from the germline V gene. Trimming took off 5 bases at V and 7 bases at J, with 14 bases between the two ends. The CDR3 sequence: CASSQIERGTQYF. DNA of the CDR3: TGTGCCAGCAGCCAAATTGAACGGGGGACCCAGTACTTC.

The chain uses TRBV9 and TRBJ2-1; tentative D call: TRBD1 (5 bases). This CDR3 has 14 amino acids. V was clipped by 2 bases and J by 5 bases, with 11 bases between them. Germline CDR1 and CDR2: SGDLS and YYNGEE. CDR3 sequence (DNA): TGTGCCAGCAGCGTGGCAGGGAATGACAATGAGCAGTTCTTC. Residues: CASSVAGNDNEQFF.

The CDR3 DNA reads TGTGCCAGCAGTTACCAGGGACCTTGGGATGGCTACACCTTC. Protein: CASSYQGPWDGYTF. The chain uses TRBV6-5 and TRBJ1-2; weak D call: TRBD1 (5 bases). Trimming cost V 2 bases and J 6 bases, with 13 bases left between them. Germline CDR1 MNHEY, CDR2 SVGAGI. The CDR3 runs to 14 residues.

J is TRBJ1-6 and V is TRBV6-1; no clear D gene. This CDR3 has 15 residues. The V gene lost 1 base and the J gene lost 4 bases, with 8 bases spanning the gap. Germline-derived CDR1 and CDR2 are MNHNS and SASEGT. The CDR3 DNA reads TGTGCCAGCAGTGAAGGCTTAGGGTATAATTCACCCCTCCACTTT. This encodes CASSEGLGYNSPLHF.

By frequency in the sample, this clone is medium-sized (0.01 to 0.1%). J is TRBJ2-5 and V is TRBV5-4, with TRBD2 as a possible D gene (5 bases). Between the trimmed V and J ends, which lost 7 bases and 3 bases, there was a span of 13 bases. In germline, CDR1 is SGHNT, CDR2 YYREEE (reference sequence). The CDR3 has 13 residues. CDR3 sequence reads: CASARLAEETQYF. For the CDR3, the DNA is TGTGCCAGCGCCCGGCTAGCCGAAGAGACCCAGTACTTC.

This clone appeared once. This chain connects TRBV9 to TRBJ1-3; D is unclear. The germline CDR1 and CDR2 sequences are SGDLS and YYNGEE. The CDR3 consists of 15 residues. Trimming took off 0 bases at V and 0 bases at J, with 7 bases between the two ends. The CDR3 region is CASSVADGSGNTIYF. In DNA form, the CDR3 reads TGTGCCAGCAGCGTAGCTGACGGCTCTGGAAACACCATATATTTT.

The rearrangement joins TRBV6-5 to TRBJ2-5, with D possibly called TRBD1 or TRBD2 (6 bases each). CDR1 and CDR2 (germline): MNHEY, SVGAGI. CDR3 length equals 14 residues. V lost 5 bases and J 4 bases, leaving 14 bases between the germline ends. CDR3 coding DNA: TGTGCCAGCAGTGCCGGGGGCCGGGGAGAGACCCAGTACTTC. Protein product: CASSAGGRGETQYF.

The chain has TRBV7-8 and TRBJ1-3; possible D gene TRBD1, 5 bases. The ends were cut back, 1 base at V and 4 bases at J, with 11 bases in the middle. This CDR3 region has 15 residues. Looked up from germline, CDR1 is SGHVS and CDR2 is FQNEAQ. CDR3 protein: CASSLVWGNGNTIYF. The CDR3 DNA reads TGTGCCAGCAGCTTAGTCTGGGGGAACGGAAACACCATATATTTT.

In its sample, this clone was seen a few times. The V gene is TRBV27, the J gene TRBJ1-4; D is uncertain. The CDR3 runs 14 residues. Per the germline V gene, CDR1 is MNHEY and CDR2 is SMNVEV (reference sequence). Deletions cut 6 bases from V and 0 bases from J, with 8 bases between. The CDR3 DNA follows: TGTGCCAGCAGACTACATGCAACTAATGAAAAACTGTTTTTT. Protein: CASRLHATNEKLFF.

This clone was recorded only once. CDR3 coding DNA: TGTGCCAGCAGCTCGCCCGAGGTGGGAGTTGGAAAACTGTTTTTT. Encoded protein: CASSSPEVGVGKLFF. The V and J genes are TRBV7-2 and TRBJ1-4; D gene ambiguous. V was shortened by 4 bases and J by 10 bases, with 19 bases between the two germline ends. Germline CDR1 is SGHTA and CDR2 is FQGNSA. The CDR3 covers 15 residues.

Ten or more counts support this clone. In nucleotides, the CDR3 is TGCGCCAGCAGCCTCCAGAGGGGGGGCATTGGAAACACCATATATTTT. Translating it yields CASSLQRGGIGNTIYF. The V and J genes are TRBV4-3 and TRBJ1-3; weak D call: TRBD1 (6 bases). Per the germline V gene, CDR1 is LGHNA and CDR2 is YSLEER. The CDR3 runs 16 residues. Trimming removed 4 bases from V and 3 bases from J, with 16 bases in between.

The chain carries TRBV9 and TRBJ2-3; 8 nucleotides line up with TRBD2. From germline, CDR1 is SGDLS and CDR2 YYNGEE. The CDR3 has 16 residues. Trimming cost V 0 bases and J 1 base; bases outside gene matches: 4. The CDR3 spells CASSVEPGLGTDTQYF. In DNA, the CDR3 is TGTGCCAGCAGCGTAGAGCCGGGACTAGGCACAGATACGCAGTATTTT.

The rearrangement joins TRBV6-6 to TRBJ2-1; D is uncertain. CDR3 length: 14 amino acids. The germline gives CDR1 MNHNY, CDR2 SVGAGI (reference sequence). With 2 bases removed from V and 1 base from J, the gap between germline ends came to 6 bases. The CDR3 DNA reads TGTGCCAGCAGTTACGGCACTTCCTACAATGAGCAGTTCTTC. This codes for CASSYGTSYNEQFF.

The rearrangement joins TRBV7-9 to TRBJ2-5, with 9 positions matching TRBD1. V trimming: 5 bases; J trimming: 2 bases; junction bases outside the gene matches: 6. The CDR3 spans 15 residues. Germline lookup yields CDR1 SEHNR and CDR2 FQNEAQ (reference sequence). The CDR3 is CASSRGQGSQETQYF. The CDR3 DNA sequence: TGTGCCAGCAGCCGCGGACAGGGGAGTCAAGAGACCCAGTACTTC.